This T cell receptor (beta chain) derives from a study of blood T cell repertoires in COVID-19. On the study more broadly: Spain, Italy and the United States supplied samples that represented acute and convalescent COVID-19. PBMCs, B-cell-depleted T cells, or T cells provided the cDNA or gDNA that made up the material.

CDR3 length equals 15 residues. V shed 3 bases and J shed 3 bases, with 14 bases lying between them. CDR1 and CDR2 (germline): MNHEY, SMNVEV (reference sequence). Original analysis: Amplified reference gene primers provided the basis for estimating nucleated cell counts. Profiled with immunoSEQ multiplex PCR; TCRdb holds only in-frame clones, not every one. From that table come the V and J calls and clone size; the DNA was used to work out D and trimming. The data show around 18,000 clones, with approximately 89% seen just once and about 13% held by the top ten. V usage is TRBV27 and J usage is TRBJ1-1; no clear D. The source of this sequence is a man between 60 and 75 years old with active COVID-19. Material for sequencing was peripheral blood. Here the CDR3 reads CASSFSPRGDTEAFF. The CDR3 bases are TGTGCCAGCAGTTTTTCCCCCCGAGGCGACACTGAAGCTTTCTTT.